The source of this T cell receptor (beta chain) is a study of T cell responses to AZD1222 COVID-19 vaccine. Clones were read by immunoSEQ multiplex PCR, and TCRdb kept only the in-frame ones, dropping some. Here the sample spans 85,000 to 130,000 clones, 85% to 90% being singletons. About this clone itself: Antigen: not known.

Germline V gene lookup returns CDR1 LGHDT and CDR2 YNNKEL (reference sequence). V was trimmed by 6 bases and J by 10 bases, leaving 13 bases between them. The CDR3 consists of 13 residues. Study observations and caveats: Elevations in Spike-specific TCR breadth and depth followed administration of two AZD1222 doses.

Sample: peripheral blood, taken on day 0 of AZD1222 vaccination. This chain joins TRBV3-1 (or the pseudogene TRBV3-2) and TRBJ1-6; D is unclear. This receptor was obtained from an adult in good health. The CDR3 here is CASRSVDGSPLHF. CDR3 bases: TGTGCCAGCAGATCGGTCGACGGGTCACCCCTCCACTTT.